The 9 T cell receptor beta chains reported below all come from one sample, sequenced in a study of T-cell memory formation after mild COVID-19 (dated by TCRdb to about 2021). The method was 5' RACE. Sequencer: Illumina NovaSeq 6000. The public reads were quality trimmed at Q25 with fastp and then assembled into clones with MiXCR by TCRdb, keeping productive beta chains. Rows are combined by CDR3 protein, so each entry shows the most common genes and DNA. The sample table holds a few hundred thousand distinct CDR3 sequences, of which around 19% were seen once. Around 20% of the sample rests with the top ten. The sequencing input was PBMCs or a T cell subset sorted from them (not recorded which). These TCRs come from a young man who had mild COVID-19 (a few samples of this study predate the infection). The sample titles of this study are shuffled in the database, so cell type and time point are left out; the donor was told from shared clones.

The chain carries TRBV5-1 and TRBJ2-4; 10 bases match TRBD1. Germline assignment: CDR1 SGHRS and CDR2 YFSETQ. The CDR3 is made up of 16 amino acids. V shed 5 bases, J shed 9 bases, and the junction held 14 bases outside the gene matches. The CDR3 region is CASSPRVAGQGSIQYF. Written as DNA, the CDR3 is TGCGCCAGCAGTCCCCGGGTGGCGGGACAGGGGAGCATTCAGTACTTC.

This clonotype was counted a few times. This chain joins TRBV21-1 and TRBJ1-1; the listed D gene, TRBD1, was not tested against the DNA. TRBV21-1 is labeled a pseudogene. This CDR3 has 12 amino acids. CDR3 nucleotide sequence: TGTGCCAGCACCGGGGTAGTCACTGAAGCTTTCTTT. Translation gives CASTGVVTEAFF.

V usage is TRBV29-1 and J usage is TRBJ2-5, with 11 bases lining up with TRBD1. The CDR3 sequence is 13 residues long. The ends lost 6 bases at V and 5 bases at J; junction bases unmatched: 5. CDR1 is SQVTM, CDR2 ANQGSEA, per germline. CDR3: CSVDRGPAETQYF. DNA for the CDR3: TGCAGCGTGGACAGGGGGCCGGCGGAGACCCAGTACTTC.

V usage is TRBV25-1 and J usage is TRBJ2-3; 7 nucleotides align to TRBD2. There are 13 residues in the CDR3. V lost 4 bases to trimming and J lost 4 bases; unmatched junction nucleotides: 2. From germline, CDR1 is MGHDK and CDR2 SYGVNS. CDR3 DNA: TGTGCCAGCAGTGCGGGGGGAGCAGATACGCAGTATTTT. Amino acids: CASSAGGADTQYF.

Ten or more counts support this clonotype. The CDR3 DNA sequence: TGTGCCAGCAGCGACTATCAAGAGACCCAGTACTTC. It codes for CASSDYQETQYF. This chain uses TRBV28 with TRBJ2-5; TRBD2 is a possible D gene (5 bases). Looked up from germline, CDR1 is MDHEN and CDR2 is SYDVKM. The CDR3 runs 12 residues. The V end lost 6 bases, the J end lost 2 bases, and 7 bases lay between the germline ends.

The DNA for the CDR3 is TGCAGCGTTGATTTGGCTAGTACTAACTATGGCTACACCTTC. It encodes CSVDLASTNYGYTF. The V and J genes are TRBV29-1 and TRBJ1-2; no definite D call. The germline gives CDR1 SQVTM, CDR2 ANQGSEA. CDR3 length: 14 amino acids. V lost 3 bases and J 0 bases, leaving 11 bases between the germline ends.

This clonotype turned up a few times. The chain couples TRBV7-9 to TRBJ2-3; weak D call: TRBD2 (5 bases). Germline values: CDR1 SEHNR, CDR2 FQNEAQ (reference sequence). This CDR3 region has 16 residues. The V and J ends lost 4 bases and 0 bases respectively, with 14 bases between them. Here the CDR3 reads CASSSKRIPSTDTQYF. Here the CDR3 DNA reads TGTGCCAGCAGCTCCAAGCGGATACCTAGCACAGATACGCAGTATTTT.

This chain links TRBV6-2 or TRBV6-3 with TRBJ1-1; D is unresolved. V shed 6 bases and J shed 6 bases, with 20 bases lying between them. CDR1 is MNHEY, CDR2 SVGEGT, per germline. The CDR3 covers 15 residues. CDR3: CASSPIEGLRAEAFF. CDR3 coding DNA: TGTGCCAGCAGCCCGATCGAAGGGCTGAGGGCTGAAGCTTTCTTT.

This clonotype came up a few times. The chain has TRBV7-2 and TRBJ1-4; the D gene is possibly TRBD1 (6 bases). The CDR3 is 15 residues long. V lost 5 bases and J 3 bases, leaving 13 bases between the germline ends. Per the germline V gene, CDR1 is SGHTA and CDR2 is FQGNSA. The CDR3: CASSPRPGANEKLFF. The CDR3 bases are TGTGCCAGCAGCCCGAGACCAGGGGCTAATGAAAAACTGTTTTTT.